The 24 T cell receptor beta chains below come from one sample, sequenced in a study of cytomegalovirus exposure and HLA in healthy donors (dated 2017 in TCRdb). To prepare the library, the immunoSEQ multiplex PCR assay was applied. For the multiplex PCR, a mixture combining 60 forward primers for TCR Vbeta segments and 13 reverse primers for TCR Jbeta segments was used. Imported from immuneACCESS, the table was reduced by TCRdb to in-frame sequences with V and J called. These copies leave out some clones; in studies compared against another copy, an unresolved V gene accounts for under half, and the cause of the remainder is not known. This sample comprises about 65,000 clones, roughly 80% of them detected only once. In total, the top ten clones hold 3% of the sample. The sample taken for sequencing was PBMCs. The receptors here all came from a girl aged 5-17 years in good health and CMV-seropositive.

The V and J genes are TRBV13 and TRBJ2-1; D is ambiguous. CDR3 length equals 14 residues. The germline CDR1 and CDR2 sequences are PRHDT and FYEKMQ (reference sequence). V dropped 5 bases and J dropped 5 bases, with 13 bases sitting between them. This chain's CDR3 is CASSPQVRDNEQFF. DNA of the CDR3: TGTGCCAGCAGCCCTCAGGTCCGCGACAATGAGCAGTTCTTC.

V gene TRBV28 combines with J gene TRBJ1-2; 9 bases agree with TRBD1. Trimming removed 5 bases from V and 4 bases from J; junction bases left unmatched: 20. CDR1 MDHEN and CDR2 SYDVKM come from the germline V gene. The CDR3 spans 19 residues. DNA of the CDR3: TGTGCCAGCAGTGAGTTTGGCCTACGTCGGGACAGGGTGACCTATGGCTACACCTTC. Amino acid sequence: CASSEFGLRRDRVTYGYTF.

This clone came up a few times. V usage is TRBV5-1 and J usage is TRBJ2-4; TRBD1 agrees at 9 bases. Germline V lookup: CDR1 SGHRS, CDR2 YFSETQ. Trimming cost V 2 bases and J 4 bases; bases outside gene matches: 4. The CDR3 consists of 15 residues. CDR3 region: CASSFLGTGKNIQYF. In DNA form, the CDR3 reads TGCGCCAGCAGCTTTCTTGGGACAGGGAAAAACATTCAGTACTTC.

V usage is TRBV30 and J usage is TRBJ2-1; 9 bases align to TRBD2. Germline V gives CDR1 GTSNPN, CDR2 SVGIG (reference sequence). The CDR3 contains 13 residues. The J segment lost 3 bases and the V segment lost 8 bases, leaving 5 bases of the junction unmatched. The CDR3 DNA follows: TGTGCCGTAGCGGGAGTGAACTACAATGAGCAGTTCTTC. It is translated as CAVAGVNYNEQFF.

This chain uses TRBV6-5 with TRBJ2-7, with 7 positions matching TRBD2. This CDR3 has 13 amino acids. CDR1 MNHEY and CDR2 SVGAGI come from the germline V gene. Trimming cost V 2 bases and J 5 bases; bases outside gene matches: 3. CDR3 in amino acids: CASSYGRANEQYF. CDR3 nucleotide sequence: TGTGCCAGCAGTTACGGGAGGGCCAACGAGCAGTACTTC.

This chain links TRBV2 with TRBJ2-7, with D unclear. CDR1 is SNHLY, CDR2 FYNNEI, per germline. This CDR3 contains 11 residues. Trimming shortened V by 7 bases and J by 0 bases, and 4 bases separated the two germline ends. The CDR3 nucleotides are TGTGCCAGCACCATCTCCTACGAGCAGTACTTC. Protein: CASTISYEQYF.

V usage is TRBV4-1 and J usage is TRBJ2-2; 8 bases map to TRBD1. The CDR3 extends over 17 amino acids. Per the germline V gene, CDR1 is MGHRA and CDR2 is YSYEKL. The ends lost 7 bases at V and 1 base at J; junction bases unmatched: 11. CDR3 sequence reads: CASNRVPTGVNTGELFF. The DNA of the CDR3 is TGCGCCAGCAACCGAGTTCCGACAGGGGTGAACACCGGGGAGCTGTTTTTT.

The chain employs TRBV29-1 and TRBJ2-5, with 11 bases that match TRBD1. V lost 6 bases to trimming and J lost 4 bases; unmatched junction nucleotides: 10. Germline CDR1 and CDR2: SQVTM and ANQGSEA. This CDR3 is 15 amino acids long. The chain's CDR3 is CSVAPGQGVSETQYF. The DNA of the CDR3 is TGCAGCGTAGCACCGGGACAGGGGGTTTCAGAGACCCAGTACTTC.

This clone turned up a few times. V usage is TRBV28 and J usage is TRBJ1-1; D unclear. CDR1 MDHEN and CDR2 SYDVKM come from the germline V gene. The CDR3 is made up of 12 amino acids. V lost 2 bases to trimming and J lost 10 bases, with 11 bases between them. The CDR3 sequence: CASSLAEYGAFF. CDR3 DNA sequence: TGTGCCAGCAGTTTAGCCGAGTACGGAGCTTTCTTT.

This CDR3 is CASSAQGLGGYTF. CDR3 nucleotides: TGTGCCAGCAGTGCTCAGGGGCTGGGAGGCTACACCTTC. The chain has TRBV27 and TRBJ1-2, with TRBD1 as a possible D gene (6 bases). The germline V gene has CDR1 MNHEY and CDR2 SMNVEV (reference sequence). There are 13 residues in the CDR3. V was clipped by 5 bases and J by 8 bases, with 15 bases between them.

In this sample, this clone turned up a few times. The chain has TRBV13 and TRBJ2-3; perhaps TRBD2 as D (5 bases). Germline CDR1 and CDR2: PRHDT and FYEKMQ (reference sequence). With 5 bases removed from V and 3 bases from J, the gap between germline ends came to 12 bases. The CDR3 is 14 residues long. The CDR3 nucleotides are TGTGCCAGCAGCCGCACTAGGCCGACAGATACGCAGTATTTT. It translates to CASSRTRPTDTQYF.

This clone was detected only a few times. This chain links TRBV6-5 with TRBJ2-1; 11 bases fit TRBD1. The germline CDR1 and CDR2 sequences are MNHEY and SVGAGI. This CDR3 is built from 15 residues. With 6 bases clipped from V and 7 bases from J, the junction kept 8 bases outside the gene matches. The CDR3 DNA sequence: TGTGCCAGCAGCCCGGGACAGGGGGTTTCAAATGAGCAGTTCTTC. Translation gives CASSPGQGVSNEQFF.

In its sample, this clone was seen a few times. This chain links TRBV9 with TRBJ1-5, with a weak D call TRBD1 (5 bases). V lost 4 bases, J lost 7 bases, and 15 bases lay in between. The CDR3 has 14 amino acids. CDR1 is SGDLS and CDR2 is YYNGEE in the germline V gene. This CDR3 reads CASSPRAGGQPQHF. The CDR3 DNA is TGTGCCAGCAGCCCACGGGCTGGGGGGCAGCCCCAGCATTTT. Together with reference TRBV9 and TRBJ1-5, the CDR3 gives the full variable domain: DSGVTQTPKHLITATGQRVTLRCSPRSGDLSVYWYQQSLDQGLQFLIQYYNGEERAKGNILERFSAQQFPDLHSELNLSSLELGDSALYFCASSPRAGGQPQHFGDGTRLSIL.

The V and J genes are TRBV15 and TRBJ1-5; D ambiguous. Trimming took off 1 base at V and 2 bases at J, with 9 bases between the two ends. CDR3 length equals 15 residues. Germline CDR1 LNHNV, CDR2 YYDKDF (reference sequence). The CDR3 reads CATSRGGGRNQPQHF. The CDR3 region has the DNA TGTGCCACCAGCAGAGGGGGAGGGCGCAATCAGCCCCAGCATTTT. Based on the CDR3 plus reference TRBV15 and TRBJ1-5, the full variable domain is DAMVIQNPRYQVTQFGKPVTLSCSQTLNHNVMYWYQQKSSQAPKLLFHYYDKDFNNEADTPDNFQSRRPNTSFCFLDIRSPGLGDTAMYLCATSRGGGRNQPQHFGDGTRLSIL.

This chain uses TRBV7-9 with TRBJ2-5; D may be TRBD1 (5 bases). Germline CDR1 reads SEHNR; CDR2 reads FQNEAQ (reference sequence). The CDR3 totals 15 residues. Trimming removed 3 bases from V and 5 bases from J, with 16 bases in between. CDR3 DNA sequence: TGTGCCAGCAGCTTCCCAGGCCAGGGTTCGGAGACCCAGTACTTC. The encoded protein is CASSFPGQGSETQYF.

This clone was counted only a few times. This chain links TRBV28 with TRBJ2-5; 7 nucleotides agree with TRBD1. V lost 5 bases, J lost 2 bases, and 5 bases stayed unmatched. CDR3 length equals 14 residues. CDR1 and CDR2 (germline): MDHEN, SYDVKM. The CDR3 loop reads CASSRDSLQETQYF. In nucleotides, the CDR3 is TGTGCCAGCAGTAGGGACAGTCTACAAGAGACCCAGTACTTC.

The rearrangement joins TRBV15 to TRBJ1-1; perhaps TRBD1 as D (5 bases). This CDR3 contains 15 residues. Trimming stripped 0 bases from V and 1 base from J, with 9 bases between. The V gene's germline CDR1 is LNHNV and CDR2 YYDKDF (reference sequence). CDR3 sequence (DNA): TGTGCCACCAGCAGAGATTATCAGGGGAACACTGAAGCTTTCTTT. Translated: CATSRDYQGNTEAFF.

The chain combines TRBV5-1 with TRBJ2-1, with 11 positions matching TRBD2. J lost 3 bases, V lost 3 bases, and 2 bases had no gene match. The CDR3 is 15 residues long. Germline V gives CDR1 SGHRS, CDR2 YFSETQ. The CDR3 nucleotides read TGCGCCAGCAGCTCGGGACTAGCGGACTACAATGAGCAGTTCTTC. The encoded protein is CASSSGLADYNEQFF. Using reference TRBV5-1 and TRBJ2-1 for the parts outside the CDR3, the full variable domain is KAGVTQTPRYLIKTRGQQVTLSCSPISGHRSVSWYQQTPGQGLQFLFEYFSETQRNKGNFPGRFSGRQFSNSRSEMNVSTLELGDSALYLCASSSGLADYNEQFFGPGTRLTVL.

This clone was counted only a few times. CDR3 nucleotide sequence: TGTGCCAGCAGCGCCGGACGGGGGGGCTACGAGCAGTACTTC. It translates to CASSAGRGGYEQYF. The rearrangement uses TRBV9 and TRBJ2-7; 8 bases agree with TRBD2. CDR1 and CDR2 (germline): SGDLS, YYNGEE. Germline trimming cut 3 bases from V and 3 bases from J; bases unmatched to any gene: 5. This CDR3 contains 14 residues.

CDR3 nucleotides: TGTGCCAGCAGTTACTTTCGGGGTAACTATGGCTACACCTTC. Amino acid sequence: CASSYFRGNYGYTF. This chain connects TRBV6-5 to TRBJ1-2; D is uncertain. Germline V gene lookup returns CDR1 MNHEY and CDR2 SVGAGI. V shed 1 base and J shed 1 base, with 7 bases lying between them. The CDR3 runs to 14 residues.

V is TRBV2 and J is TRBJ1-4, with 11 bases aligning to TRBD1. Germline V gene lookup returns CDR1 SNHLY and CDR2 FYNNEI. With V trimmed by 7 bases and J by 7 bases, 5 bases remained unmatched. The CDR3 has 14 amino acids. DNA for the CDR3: TGTGCCAGCATTCCGGACAGGGGGCGTGAAAAACTGTTTTTT. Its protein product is CASIPDRGREKLFF.

The CDR3 DNA reads TGTGCCTGGAGGGGACAGGGAGCAACTAATGAAAAACTGTTTTTT. This encodes CAWRGQGATNEKLFF. The rearrangement links TRBV30 to TRBJ1-4; 9 bases match TRBD1. The germline CDR1 and CDR2 sequences are GTSNPN and SVGIG (reference sequence). The CDR3 contains 15 residues. Trimming removed 3 bases from V and 0 bases from J; junction bases left unmatched: 2.

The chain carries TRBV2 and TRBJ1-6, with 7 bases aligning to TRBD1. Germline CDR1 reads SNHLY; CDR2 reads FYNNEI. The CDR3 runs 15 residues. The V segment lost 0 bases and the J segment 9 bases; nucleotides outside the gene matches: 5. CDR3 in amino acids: CASSEARGRGSPLHF. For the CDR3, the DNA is TGTGCCAGCAGTGAAGCCAGGGGGAGAGGTTCACCCCTCCACTTT.

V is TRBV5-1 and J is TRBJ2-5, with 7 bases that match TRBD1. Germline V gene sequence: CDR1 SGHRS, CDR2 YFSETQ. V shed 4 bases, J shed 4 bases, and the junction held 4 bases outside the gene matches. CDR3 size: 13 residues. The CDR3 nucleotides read TGCGCCAGCAGCGGCCGGGACAGAGAGACCCAGTACTTC. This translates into CASSGRDRETQYF.